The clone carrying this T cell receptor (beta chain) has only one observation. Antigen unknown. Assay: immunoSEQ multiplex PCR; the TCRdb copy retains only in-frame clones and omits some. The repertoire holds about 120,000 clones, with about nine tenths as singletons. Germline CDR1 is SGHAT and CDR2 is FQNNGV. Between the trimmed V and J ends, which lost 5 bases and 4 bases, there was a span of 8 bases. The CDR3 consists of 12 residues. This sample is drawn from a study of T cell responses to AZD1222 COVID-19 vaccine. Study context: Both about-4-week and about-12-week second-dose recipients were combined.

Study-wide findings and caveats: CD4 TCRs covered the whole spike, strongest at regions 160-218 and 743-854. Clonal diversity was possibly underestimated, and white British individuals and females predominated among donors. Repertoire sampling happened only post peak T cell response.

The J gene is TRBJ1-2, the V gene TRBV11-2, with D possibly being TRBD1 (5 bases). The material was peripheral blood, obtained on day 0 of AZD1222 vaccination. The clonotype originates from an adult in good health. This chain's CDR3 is CASSQGPYGYTF. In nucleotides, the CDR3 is TGTGCCAGCAGCCAGGGACCCTATGGCTACACCTTC.